This passage covers 8 T cell receptor beta chains from one sample sequenced in a study of CD8+CD57+ T cells in acquired aplastic anemia. Only patients with CD8+CD57+ cell expansion on flow cytometry were chosen for sequencing. The template used for profiling TCR beta VDJ and CDR3 was genomic DNA. TCRdb reanalysed the reads using MiXCR and keeps one entry per CDR3 protein. The data hold about 160,000 distinct CDR3 sequences, with around 50% observed a single time. The sequenced sample consisted of sorted CD4+, CD8+, or CD8+CD57+ T cells (not recorded which) from PBMCs. All receptors derive from a human donor with aplastic anemia.

Concerning this clonotype itself: The conserved final phenylalanine or tryptophan is absent from the CDR3, which likely points to a read error. The rearrangement links TRBV19 to TRBJ1-5; D unresolved. Trimming pared 8 bases from V and 0 bases from J, leaving 8 bases between. The length of the CDR3 is 13 residues. Germline CDR1 is LNHDA and CDR2 is SQIVND (reference sequence). The CDR3 loop is CASRYSSNQPQHL. The DNA for the CDR3 is TGTGCCAGTCGGTACAGTAGCAATCAGCCCCAGCATCTT.

J is TRBJ2-5 and V is TRBV20-1; 8 nucleotides agree with TRBD2. Germline V gene sequence: CDR1 DFQATT, CDR2 SNEGSKA (reference sequence). This CDR3 comprises 14 residues. The V and J ends lost 6 bases and 0 bases, in that order; junction bases with no gene match: 6. The CDR3, as DNA: TGCAGTGCAGGTGGGCGGGGGGACCAAGAGACCCAGTACTTC. It codes for CSAGGRGDQETQYF.

This clonotype was counted ten times or more. The gene calls are TRBV29-1 and TRBJ1-3; D remains ambiguous. The V gene's germline CDR1 is SQVTM and CDR2 ANQGSEA. Trimming pared 1 base from V and 0 bases from J, leaving 4 bases between. This CDR3 has 13 residues. CDR3 sequence reads: CSVEVFSGNTIYF. CDR3 DNA: TGCAGCGTTGAAGTGTTCTCTGGAAACACCATATATTTT.

The V and J genes are TRBV7-9 and TRBJ1-1; 7 positions match TRBD1. CDR3 size: 13 residues. Per the germline V gene, CDR1 is SEHNR and CDR2 is FQNEAQ (reference sequence). J lost 8 bases, V lost 6 bases, and 9 bases had no gene match. This CDR3 is CASRLEGQREAFF. Written as DNA, the CDR3 is TGTGCCAGCAGGCTAGAGGGACAGCGAGAAGCTTTCTTT.

The table lists this clonotype with many counts. CDR3 sequence (DNA): TGCAGCGGCGGGAGGGGGGAGGAGACCCAGTACTTC. Translated: CSGGRGEETQYF. The J gene is TRBJ2-5, the V gene TRBV29-1; TRBD2 agrees at 9 bases. Germline V gives CDR1 SQVTM, CDR2 ANQGSEA. CDR3 length equals 12 residues. With 7 bases clipped from V and 5 bases from J, the junction kept 5 bases outside the gene matches.

This chain links TRBV19 with TRBJ1-2; D is undetermined. The germline V gene has CDR1 LNHDA and CDR2 SQIVND (reference sequence). The CDR3 sequence is 11 residues long. V lost 3 bases and J 6 bases, leaving 5 bases between the germline ends. DNA of the CDR3: TGTGCCAGTAGTATCCCACATGGCTACACCTTC. It specifies CASSIPHGYTF.

V and J are TRBV2 and TRBJ1-6; the match to TRBD1 covers 8 bases. J was trimmed by 6 bases and V by 5 bases; bases with no gene match: 3. Germline V lookup: CDR1 SNHLY, CDR2 FYNNEI. The CDR3 is 14 residues long. The CDR3 region is CASSYTGGNSPLHF. DNA of the CDR3: TGTGCCAGCAGTTATACAGGGGGTAATTCACCCCTCCACTTT. Full variable domain (missing parts from reference TRBV2 and TRBJ1-6): EPEVTQTPSHQVTQMGQEVILRCVPISNHLYFYWYRQILGQKVEFLVSFYNNEISEKSEIFDDQFSVERPDGSNFTLKIRSTKLEDSAMYFCASSYTGGNSPLHFGNGTRLTVT.

This clonotype appeared once. No conserved phenylalanine or tryptophan ends this CDR3, so it is likely a read error. The chain couples TRBV25-1 to TRBJ2-7; a possible D gene is TRBD2 (5 bases). Germline CDR1 and CDR2: MGHDK and SYGVNS. CDR3 length: 14 amino acids. Trimming removed 5 bases from V and 4 bases from J, with 15 bases in between. In DNA form, the CDR3 reads TGTGCCAGCAGTCTCCGGGGAGACACGTACGAGCAGTACTTA. Translating it yields CASSLRGDTYEQYL.